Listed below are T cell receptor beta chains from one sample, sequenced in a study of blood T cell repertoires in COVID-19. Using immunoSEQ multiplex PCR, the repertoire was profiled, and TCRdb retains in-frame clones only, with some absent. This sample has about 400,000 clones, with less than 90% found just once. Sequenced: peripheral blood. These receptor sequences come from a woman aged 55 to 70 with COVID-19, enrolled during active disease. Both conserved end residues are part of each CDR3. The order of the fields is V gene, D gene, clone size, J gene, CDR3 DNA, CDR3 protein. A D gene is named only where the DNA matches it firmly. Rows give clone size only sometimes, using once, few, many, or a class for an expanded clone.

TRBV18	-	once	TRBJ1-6	TGTGCCAGCTCACCAGGGGCTGATTCACCCCTCCACTTT	CASSPGADSPLHF
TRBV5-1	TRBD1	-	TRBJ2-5	TGCGCCAGCAGCCCGGACAGGGCAGGAGAGACCCAGTACTTC	CASSPDRAGETQYF
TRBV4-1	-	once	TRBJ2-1	TGCGCCAGCAGCCAACCCGGCGGGTTCTACAATGAGCAGTTCTTC	CASSQPGGFYNEQFF
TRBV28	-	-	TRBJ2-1	TGTGCCAGCAGTCCTTTTATTTACGGGGGGCCTACCGATGAGCAGTTCTTC	CASSPFIYGGPTDEQFF
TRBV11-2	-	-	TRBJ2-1	TGTGCCAGCAGCTTAGACTCCAGGGTCGAGATGGAGCAGTTCTTC	CASSLDSRVEMEQFF
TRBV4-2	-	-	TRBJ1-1	TGTACCAGCAGCCCGACAGTGAACACTGAAGCTTTCTTT	CTSSPTVNTEAFF
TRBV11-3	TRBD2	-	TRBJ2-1	TGTGCCACCCAAACTCTAGCGGGGTACAATGAGCAGTTCTTC	CATQTLAGYNEQFF
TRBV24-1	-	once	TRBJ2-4	TGTGCCACCAGTGCCACGGACAGCAATATTCAGTACTTC	CATSATDSNIQYF
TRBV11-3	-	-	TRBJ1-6	TGTGCCAGCAGCTTAGGCGGGGGAATGCAGGGACGGGATTCACCCCTCCACTTT	CASSLGGGMQGRDSPLHF
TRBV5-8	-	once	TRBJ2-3	TGTGCCAGCAGCCTCGGGAGAAACACAGATACGCAGTATTTT	CASSLGRNTDTQYF
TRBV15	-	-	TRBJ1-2	TGTGCCACCAGCAGAGATGATAGGGAGGACTATGGCTACACCTTC	CATSRDDREDYGYTF
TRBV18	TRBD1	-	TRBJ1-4	TGTGCCAGCTCACAACTGACAGGGAATGAAAAACTGTTTTTT	CASSQLTGNEKLFF
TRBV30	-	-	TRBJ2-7	TGTGCCTGGAGTGTACAGGGTAATCAGTACTTC	CAWSVQGNQYF
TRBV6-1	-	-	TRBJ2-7	TGTGCCAGCAGTGAAGTGACTCTCTTGCACGAGCAGTACTTC	CASSEVTLLHEQYF
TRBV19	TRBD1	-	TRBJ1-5	TGTGCCAGCCGACAGGGGGATCAGCCCCAGCATTTT	CASRQGDQPQHF
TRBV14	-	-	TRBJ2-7	TGTGCCAGCAGCCCTCCATATAGAGCCTACGAGCAGTACTTC	CASSPPYRAYEQYF
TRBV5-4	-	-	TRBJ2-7	TGTGCCAGCAGCTTGGCAGGGGAGCAGTACTTC	CASSLAGEQYF
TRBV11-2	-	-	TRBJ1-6	TGTGCCAGCAGCTTAGTGGTGGCAAATTCACCCCTCCACTTT	CASSLVVANSPLHF
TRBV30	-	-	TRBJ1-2	TGTGCCTGGAGTACCGGGACAATAAACTATGGCTACACCTTC	CAWSTGTINYGYTF
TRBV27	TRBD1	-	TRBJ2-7	TGTGCCAGCAGCTTTACAGGGGGCGAGCAGTACTTC	CASSFTGGEQYF
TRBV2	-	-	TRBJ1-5	TGTGCCAGCAGATCGCCCAGGGAAAGTGTCGGCAATCAGCCCCAGCATTTT	CASRSPRESVGNQPQHF
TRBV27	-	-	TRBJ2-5	TGTGCCAGCAGTTTATTGGGCGAAGAGACCCAGTACTTC	CASSLLGEETQYF
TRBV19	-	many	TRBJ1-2	TGTGCCAGTAGCTGGACATTGAACTATGGCTACACCTTC	CASSWTLNYGYTF
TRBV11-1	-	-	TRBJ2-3	TGTGCCAGCAGCTTAACCACTGGGACAACGGATACGCAGTATTTT	CASSLTTGTTDTQYF
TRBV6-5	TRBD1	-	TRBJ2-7	TGTGCCAGCAGTAGGGGACAGGGGGCCTCCTACGAGCAGTACTTC	CASSRGQGASYEQYF
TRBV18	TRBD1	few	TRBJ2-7	TGTGCCAGCTCGAACCGGGACAGTTACGAGCAGTACTTC	CASSNRDSYEQYF
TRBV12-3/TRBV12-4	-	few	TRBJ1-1	TGTGCCAGCACCGCCTTACTACAGGGCGAAGCTTTCTTT	CASTALLQGEAFF
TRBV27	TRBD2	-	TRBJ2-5	TGTGCCAGCAGTCCCCTCACGGGGGGAAAAGAGACCCAGTACTTC	CASSPLTGGKETQYF
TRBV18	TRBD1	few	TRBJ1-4	TGTGCCAGCTCACCGCTACAGGGGAGAGATGAAAAACTGTTTTTT	CASSPLQGRDEKLFF
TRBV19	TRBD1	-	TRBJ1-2	TGTGCCAGTAGTATAGACAACAGGGGCCTAAACTATGGCTACACCTTC	CASSIDNRGLNYGYTF
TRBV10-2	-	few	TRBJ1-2	TGCGCCAGCTCCAGAGTGCAGGGGAAGGATGGCTACACCTTC	CASSRVQGKDGYTF
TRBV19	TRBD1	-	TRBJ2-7	TGTGCCAGTAGAGGGGACAGCTACGAGCAGTACTTC	CASRGDSYEQYF
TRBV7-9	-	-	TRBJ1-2	TGTGCCAGCAGCCGTTACAGGGCACCTAACTATGGCTACACCTTC	CASSRYRAPNYGYTF
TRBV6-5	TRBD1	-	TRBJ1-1	TGTGCTGGGGGACAGCCGAACACTGAAGCTTTCTTT	CAGGQPNTEAFF
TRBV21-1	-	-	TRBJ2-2	TGTGCCAGCAGCAATAGGCCGGACAGGAGGATGACCGGGGAGCTGTTTTTT	CASSNRPDRRMTGELFF
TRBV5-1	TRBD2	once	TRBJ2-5	TGCGCCAGCAGCTTCCACGCTAGCGGGGGGAGTCAAGAGACCCAGTACTTC	CASSFHASGGSQETQYF
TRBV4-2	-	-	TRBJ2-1	TGTGCCAGCAGCCAAGCCGCGATGGTAGCGGCTCTTCGGGGTGAGCAGTTCTTC	CASSQAAMVAALRGEQFF
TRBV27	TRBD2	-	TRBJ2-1	TGTGCCAGCAGTTTGAAGCGGGGTAGCTCCTACAATGAGCAGTTCTTC	CASSLKRGSSYNEQFF
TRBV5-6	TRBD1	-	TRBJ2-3	TGTGCCAGCAGACCCACAGGGGGCTGGACAGATACGCAGTATTTT	CASRPTGGWTDTQYF
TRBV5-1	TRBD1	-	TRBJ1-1	TGCGCCAGCAGTCTTCGACAGGGGGCGAGCACTGAAGCTTTCTTT	CASSLRQGASTEAFF
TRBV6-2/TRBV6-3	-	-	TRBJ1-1	TGTGCCAGCAGTGACAGTTCGAACACTGAAGCTTTCTTT	CASSDSSNTEAFF
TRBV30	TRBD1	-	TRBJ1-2	TGTGCCTGGAGCGCAGGGGGCTATGGCTACACCTTC	CAWSAGGYGYTF
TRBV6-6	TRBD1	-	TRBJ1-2	TGTGCCAGCAGTAAACAGGGGGACGGCTACACCTTC	CASSKQGDGYTF
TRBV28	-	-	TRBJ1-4	TGTGCCAGCAGCAAAACCGGGACTGGCCATGAAAAACTGTTTTTT	CASSKTGTGHEKLFF
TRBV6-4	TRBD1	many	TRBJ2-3	TGTGCCAGCAGTGAAGACAGGGGGCGAGCAGATACGCAGTATTTT	CASSEDRGRADTQYF
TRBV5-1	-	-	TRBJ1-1	TGCGCCAGCAGCTCCACCCGGACAGTTGCCGAAGCTTTCTTT	CASSSTRTVAEAFF
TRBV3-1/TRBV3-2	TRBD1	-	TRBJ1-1	TGTGCCAGCAGCCAGGACAGAGGGGGGACAGGGCCGGCTTTCTTT	CASSQDRGGTGPAFF
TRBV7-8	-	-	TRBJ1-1	TGTGCCAGCAGCTTACGCGAGACCCCCAGGGAAGCTTTCTTT	CASSLRETPREAFF
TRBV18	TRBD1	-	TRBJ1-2	TGTGCCAGCTCACCATCGACAGGGTTGGGCTATGGCTACACCTTC	CASSPSTGLGYGYTF
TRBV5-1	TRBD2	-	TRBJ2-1	TGCGCCAGCAGCCGGGGACTAGCGGGGGGGAATGAGCAGTTCTTC	CASSRGLAGGNEQFF
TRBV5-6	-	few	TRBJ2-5	TGTGCCAGCAGCTTGAAACTAGCTTATTCAGGCGAGACCCAGTACTTC	CASSLKLAYSGETQYF